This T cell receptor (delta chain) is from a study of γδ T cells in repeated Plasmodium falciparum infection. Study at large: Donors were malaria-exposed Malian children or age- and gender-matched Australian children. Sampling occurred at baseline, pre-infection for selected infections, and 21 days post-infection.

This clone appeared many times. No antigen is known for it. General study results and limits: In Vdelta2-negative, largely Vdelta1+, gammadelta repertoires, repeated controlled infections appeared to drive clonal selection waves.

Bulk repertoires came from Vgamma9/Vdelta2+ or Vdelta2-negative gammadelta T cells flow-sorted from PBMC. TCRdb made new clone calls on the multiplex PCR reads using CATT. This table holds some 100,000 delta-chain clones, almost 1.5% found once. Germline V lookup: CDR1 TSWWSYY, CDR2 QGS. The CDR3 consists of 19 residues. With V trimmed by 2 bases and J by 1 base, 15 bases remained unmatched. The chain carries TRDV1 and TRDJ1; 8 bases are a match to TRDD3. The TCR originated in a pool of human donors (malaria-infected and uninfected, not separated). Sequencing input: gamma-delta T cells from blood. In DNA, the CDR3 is TGTGCTCTTGGGGAAACTCCCTTGTACTGGGGGGGAGGCACCGATAAACTCATCTTT. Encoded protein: CALGETPLYWGGGTDKLIF.